Presented here are 29 T cell receptor beta chains from one specimen sequenced in a study of CD8 T cells in ankylosing spondylitis. TCRdb independently ran MiXCR on the 5' RACE reads; one entry per CDR3 protein. The sample includes tens of thousands of distinct CDR3 sequences, roughly 8.8% of them seen just once. No antigen is known for these receptors. Study conclusions and caveats: A TCR beta motif made of fewer than ten highly homologous variants seemed typical of ankylosing spondylitis blood.

Sequences were obtained from blood, either unsorted or a sorted T cell fraction (not recorded which). The receptors derive from a male donor with ankylosing spondylitis.

This clonotype was detected only a few times. The genes are TRBV7-8 and TRBJ1-4; the D gene is possibly TRBD1 (5 bases). CDR1 is SGHVS, CDR2 FQNEAQ, per germline. Trimming removed 0 bases at V and 4 bases at J, with 9 bases between. The CDR3 has 15 amino acids. As DNA, the CDR3 is TGTGCCAGCAGCTTAGCGGGGCCTTATAATGAAAAACTGTTTTTT. Protein sequence: CASSLAGPYNEKLFF. Using reference TRBV7-8 and TRBJ1-4 for the parts outside the CDR3, the full variable domain is GAGVSQSPRYKVAKRGQDVALRCDPISGHVSLFWYQQALGQGPEFLTYFQNEAQLDKSGLPSDRFFAERPEGSVSTLKIQRTQQEDSAVYLCASSLAGPYNEKLFFGSGTQLSVL.

V gene TRBV14 combines with J gene TRBJ2-7; D not certain. Germline V gives CDR1 SGHDN, CDR2 FVKESK. Trimming removed 1 base from V and 6 bases from J, with 4 bases in between. The CDR3 loop spans 11 amino acids. CDR3 protein: CASSQGSEQYF. For the CDR3, the DNA is TGTGCCAGCAGCCAAGGGAGCGAGCAGTACTTC.

A few counts support this clonotype. The chain uses TRBV3-1 and TRBJ2-6; 9 bases map to TRBD1. The germline V gene has CDR1 LGHDT and CDR2 YNNKEL (reference sequence). The V segment lost 2 bases and the J segment 0 bases; nucleotides outside the gene matches: 8. The length of the CDR3 is 19 residues. CDR3 protein: CASSQFEGQGYSGANVLTF. For the CDR3, the DNA is TGTGCCAGCAGCCAATTTGAGGGACAGGGATACTCTGGGGCCAACGTCCTGACTTTC.

This clonotype was recorded at least ten times. The rearrangement links TRBV12-3 or TRBV12-4 to TRBJ2-2; TRBD1 matches at 11 bases. This CDR3 comprises 16 residues. J lost 5 bases, V lost 6 bases, and 8 bases had no gene match. CDR3 nucleotide sequence: TGTGCCAGCAGCCCTGGACAGGGGGCCCGTACCGGGGAGCTGTTTTTT. Protein sequence: CASSPGQGARTGELFF.

The CDR3 here is CASSFRTSGSSDTQYF. In DNA, the CDR3 is TGTGCCAGCAGTTTCCGGACTAGCGGGAGCTCAGATACGCAGTATTTT. The gene calls are TRBV27 and TRBJ2-3, with 13 bases lining up with TRBD2. This CDR3 is built from 16 residues. Germline V gene lookup returns CDR1 MNHEY and CDR2 SMNVEV (reference sequence). Trimming at V came to 3 bases and at J to 4 bases, leaving 4 bases not matched to a gene.

A few counts support this clonotype. The genes are TRBV5-6 and TRBJ2-1; D remains ambiguous. The CDR3 is 13 amino acids. V was clipped by 0 bases and J by 8 bases, with 9 bases between them. Germline loops: CDR1 SGHDT, CDR2 YYEEEE. CDR3 nucleotides: TGTGCCAGCAGCTTGGGGGCCCGGTATGAGCAGTTCTTC. As protein: CASSLGARYEQFF.

Details on this clonotype: Germline and junction disagree at one end, which may indicate a read error. This chain uses TRBV7-9 with TRBJ1-4; 8 nucleotides match TRBD1. Germline assignment: CDR1 SEHNR and CDR2 FQNEAQ (reference sequence). This CDR3 is built from 17 residues. The CDR3 bases are TGTGCCAGCAGCCTAGCAGGGACAGGAGAGATTGGCGAAAAACTGTTTTTT. This sequence encodes CASSLAGTGEIGEKLFF.

In its sample, this clonotype was seen many times. J is TRBJ2-7 and V is TRBV21-1; TRBD2, the D gene given by the table, was not confirmed from the DNA. TRBV21-1 is a documented pseudogene. The CDR3 spans 15 residues. CDR3 coding DNA: TGTGCCAGCAGCATCTCCGCCTCCGGCTCCTACGAGCAGTACGTC. Translation gives CASSISASGSYEQYV.

This clonotype has at least ten counts. The chain is built from TRBV5-1 and TRBJ1-1, with D perhaps matching TRBD1 (6 bases). V lost 7 bases and J 6 bases, leaving 10 bases between the germline ends. The CDR3 consists of 11 residues. The V gene's germline CDR1 is SGHRS and CDR2 YFSETQ. The CDR3 protein is CASSRGPEAFF. CDR3 bases: TGCGCCAGCTCCAGGGGACCTGAAGCTTTCTTT. The full variable domain, in which reference TRBV5-1 and TRBJ1-1 provide the parts outside the CDR3, is KAGVTQTPRYLIKTRGQQVTLSCSPISGHRSVSWYQQTPGQGLQFLFEYFSETQRNKGNFPGRFSGRQFSNSRSEMNVSTLELGDSALYLCASSRGPEAFFGQGTRLTVV.

In this sample, this clonotype turned up a few times. The rearrangement uses TRBV6-1 and TRBJ1-5, with 7 bases lining up with TRBD1. Trimming cost V 7 bases and J 4 bases; bases outside gene matches: 7. CDR1 is MNHNS and CDR2 is SASEGT in the germline V gene. The CDR3 runs 14 residues. The DNA for the CDR3 is TGTGCCAGCAACCCGGGACAGTCAAATCAGCCCCAGCATTTT. Protein product: CASNPGQSNQPQHF.

This clonotype was picked up many times. The chain combines TRBV2 with TRBJ1-2; the D gene is possibly TRBD1 (5 bases). This CDR3 region has 18 residues. V lost 2 bases and J lost 3, with 22 bases in between. Germline V gene sequence: CDR1 SNHLY, CDR2 FYNNEI. The DNA of the CDR3 is TGTGCCAGCAGTGAAAATATAGCCGGGACGTATGCCTACTATGGCTACACCTTC. This encodes CASSENIAGTYAYYGYTF.

This clonotype was seen at least ten times. The rearrangement uses TRBV3-1 and TRBJ2-1; weak D call: TRBD1 (6 bases). V gave up 6 bases and J gave up 0 bases, with 12 bases separating them. The CDR3 sequence is 15 residues long. Germline lookup yields CDR1 LGHDT and CDR2 YNNKEL (reference sequence). CDR3: CASRHRVSSYNEQFF. As DNA, the CDR3 is TGTGCCAGCAGGCACAGGGTCAGCTCCTACAATGAGCAGTTCTTC.

About this clonotype itself: A much bigger clone sits one base away, suggesting this may be a read error. The chain joins TRBV5-1 to TRBJ2-1, with 7 bases fitting TRBD2. The junction had 7 bases not matched to a gene; V was cut back by 4 bases and J by 6 bases. Per the germline V gene, CDR1 is SGHRS and CDR2 is YFSETQ. This CDR3 has 14 residues. The CDR3 DNA sequence: TGCGCCAGCAGCCCGAGACTAGCCGCCAATGAGCAGTTCTTC. Translated, it gives CASSPRLAANEQFF.

This clonotype showed up just a few times. V and J are TRBV7-2 and TRBJ2-3, with a possible D match to TRBD2 (5 bases). Per germline, CDR1 SGHTA and CDR2 FQGNSA. The CDR3 is 14 residues long. V was cut by 0 bases and J by 6 bases, with 10 bases left in between. CDR3 protein: CASSLALALDTQYF. Written as DNA, the CDR3 is TGTGCCAGCAGCTTAGCCCTAGCCCTGGATACGCAGTATTTT.

This clonotype was counted ten times or more. The rearrangement joins TRBV12-3 or TRBV12-4 to TRBJ2-5; a weak D match, TRBD2 (6 bases). CDR3 size: 15 residues. The V and J ends lost 5 bases and 3 bases respectively, with 16 bases between them. The CDR3 DNA sequence: TGTGCCAGCAGTGCCGTGGGGGGTGGAGAAGAGACCCAGTACTTC. Translated: CASSAVGGGEETQYF.

This clonotype has a handful of counts. The chain is built from TRBV27 and TRBJ2-3, with 9 bases identical to TRBD1. This CDR3 spans 16 amino acids. Looked up from germline, CDR1 is MNHEY and CDR2 is SMNVEV (reference sequence). With 2 bases clipped from V and 7 bases from J, the junction kept 10 bases outside the gene matches. The CDR3 here is CASSLIGGQGPHTQYF. The CDR3 DNA reads TGTGCCAGCAGTTTAATAGGGGGACAGGGTCCACATACGCAGTATTTT.

This chain joins TRBV2 and TRBJ1-1; D remains unclear. V lost 8 bases, J lost 4 bases, and 14 bases lay in between. This CDR3 has 13 residues. Germline V CDR1 and CDR2: SNHLY, FYNNEI. The CDR3 nucleotides read TGTGCCAGCGACGAGAGCTGGGGCACTGAAGCTTTCTTT. Amino acids: CASDESWGTEAFF.

The chain uses TRBV19 and TRBJ2-1, with 9 nucleotides matching TRBD2. V lost 6 bases to trimming and J lost 3 bases; unmatched junction nucleotides: 6. Germline assignment: CDR1 LNHDA and CDR2 SQIVND (reference sequence). The CDR3 spans 15 residues. The CDR3 DNA follows: TGTGCCAGTAGATCCACTAGCGGGCTCTACAATGAGCAGTTCTTC. Translated: CASRSTSGLYNEQFF.

This clonotype has a count of ten or more. This sequence joins TRBV20-1 and TRBJ1-1; tentative D call: TRBD1 (6 bases). Germline lookup yields CDR1 DFQATT and CDR2 SNEGSKA (reference sequence). The ends were cut back, 3 bases at V and 1 base at J, with 9 bases in the middle. The CDR3 loop spans 13 amino acids. Here the CDR3 reads CSARPQGNTEAFF. CDR3 in DNA: TGCAGTGCTAGGCCACAGGGGAACACTGAAGCTTTCTTT.

The V call is TRBV23-1, the J call TRBJ2-1, with 9 positions matching TRBD2. TRBV23-1 is classed as an ORF, of uncertain function. Germline trimming cut 4 bases from V and 2 bases from J; bases unmatched to any gene: 12. CDR3 length: 18 residues. The CDR3 nucleotides read TGCGCCAGCAGTCCACAATGGCGACTAGCGGCCCCCTACAATGAGCAGTTCTTC. It yields the protein CASSPQWRLAAPYNEQFF.

This clonotype has a handful of counts. The gene calls are TRBV7-6 and TRBJ1-1, with TRBD1 as a possible D gene (6 bases). This CDR3 contains 14 residues. The ends were cut back, 5 bases at V and 5 bases at J, with 15 bases in the middle. Germline loops: CDR1 SGHVS, CDR2 FNYEAQ. The CDR3 DNA reads TGTGCCAGCAGCCCCCATGGGGGGCGAACTGAAGCTTTCTTT. This codes for CASSPHGGRTEAFF.

This clonotype was recorded a few times. The genes are TRBV29-1 and TRBJ1-2; D not certain. Trimming pared 6 bases from V and 6 bases from J, leaving 11 bases between. From germline, CDR1 is SQVTM and CDR2 ANQGSEA. This CDR3 has 11 residues. CDR3 residues: CSVRTTDGYTF. The CDR3 DNA reads as TGCAGCGTCCGGACTACGGATGGCTACACCTTC.

At least ten counts were recorded for this clonotype. The gene calls are TRBV21-1 and TRBJ2-7; the table's D call, TRBD2, was not checked against the DNA. TRBV21-1 is a pseudogene segment. The CDR3 runs to 17 residues. The CDR3 is CASSREPGLKSICEQYV. CDR3 in DNA: TGTGCCAGCAGCAGAGAACCGGGACTAAAGTCTATCTGCGAGCAGTACGTC.

In its sample, this clonotype was seen a few times. The chain joins TRBV5-1 to TRBJ1-4; 8 bases align to TRBD1. The J segment lost 8 bases and the V segment lost 3 bases, leaving 6 bases of the junction unmatched. CDR1 and CDR2 (germline): SGHRS, YFSETQ. The CDR3 runs 14 residues. The CDR3 nucleotides are TGCGCCAGCAGCTCGACAGGGGAGGAGGAAAAACTGTTTTTT. Translated, it gives CASSSTGEEEKLFF. Supplemented by reference TRBV5-1 and TRBJ1-4, the full variable domain reads KAGVTQTPRYLIKTRGQQVTLSCSPISGHRSVSWYQQTPGQGLQFLFEYFSETQRNKGNFPGRFSGRQFSNSRSEMNVSTLELGDSALYLCASSSTGEEEKLFFGSGTQLSVL.

In its sample, this clonotype was seen many times. J is TRBJ2-1 and V is TRBV5-6; no firm D call. CDR3 length: 15 amino acids. CDR1 is SGHDT, CDR2 YYEEEE, per germline. The V and J ends lost 0 bases and 3 bases respectively, with 10 bases between them. CDR3 sequence (DNA): TGTGCCAGCAGCTTGGCATTGGAATTCTACAATGAGCAGTTCTTC. Its translation is CASSLALEFYNEQFF. Using reference TRBV5-6 and TRBJ2-1 for the parts outside the CDR3, the full variable domain is DAGVTQSPTHLIKTRGQQVTLRCSPKSGHDTVSWYQQALGQGPQFIFQYYEEEERQRGNFPDRFSGHQFPNYSSELNVNALLLGDSALYLCASSLALEFYNEQFFGPGTRLTVL.

This clonotype was seen a few times. The rearrangement links TRBV11-1 to TRBJ2-4; 8 nucleotides agree with TRBD2. This CDR3 comprises 16 residues. Losses at the gene ends were 6 bases for V and 5 bases for J; bases not matched to a gene: 12. CDR1 is SGHAT and CDR2 is FQDESV in the germline V gene (reference sequence). The CDR3 sequence: CASSPGEREHENIQYF. DNA for the CDR3: TGTGCCAGCAGTCCAGGAGAGCGGGAGCACGAAAACATTCAGTACTTC.

Only a few counts were recorded for this clonotype. The chain combines TRBV19 with TRBJ2-2; 10 nucleotides align to TRBD2. Germline trimming cut 10 bases from V and 8 bases from J; bases unmatched to any gene: 7. Germline V gene lookup returns CDR1 LNHDA and CDR2 SQIVND (reference sequence). The CDR3 covers 13 residues. The CDR3 nucleotides read TGTGCCACCGCGGGACTAGCGACGGGGGAGCTGTTTTTT. Translating gives CATAGLATGELFF.

This clonotype has a count of ten or more. The chain is built from TRBV4-2 and TRBJ2-7; 7 bases agree with TRBD2. This CDR3 region has 15 residues. Trimming took 0 bases from V and 4 from J; bases not matched to a gene: 6. The germline V gene encodes CDR1 LGHNA and CDR2 YNFKEQ. Here the CDR3 DNA reads TGTGCCAGCAGCCAAGACGGCGGGAGAACGTACGAGCAGTACTTC. Its translation: CASSQDGGRTYEQYF.

This clonotype has a count of ten or more. The chain couples TRBV10-3 to TRBJ2-1, with D unresolved. V gave up 3 bases and J gave up 7 bases, with 4 bases separating them. Germline V gene sequence: CDR1 ENHRY, CDR2 SYGVKD. The CDR3 has 11 amino acids. The CDR3 spells CAISDGNEQFF. CDR3 DNA sequence: TGTGCCATCAGTGACGGTAATGAGCAGTTCTTC.